Listed here are 8 T cell receptor beta chains from one sample, sequenced in a study of regulatory T cells in long-lasting Graves disease. Time point denoted: newly diagnosed GD, antithyroid drugs for less than 3 months. From PBMCs, RNA was extracted and then used to make the TCR library. The authors built TCR beta libraries using iRepertoire HTBI primers and Arm-PCR of CDR3 regions. MiXCR, applied by TCRdb to the multiplex PCR reads, yields one record per CDR3 protein. The data contain over 500,000 distinct CDR3 sequences, 16% of them singletons. In addition, the sample was reused for a study of T cells in Graves' hyperthyroidism and ophthalmopathy.

This sample comprised peripheral blood mononuclear cells (PBMCs), obtained at new diagnosis, from a patient treated with antithyroid drugs. The source of these receptors is a woman in her 30s with Graves disease.

This clonotype has a handful of counts. The CDR3 nucleotides are TGTGCCAGCAGTGAATTTCGCAGCCCCTCCTACGAGCAGTACTTC. This gives the protein CASSEFRSPSYEQYF. This chain uses TRBV2 with TRBJ2-7; D unresolved. The CDR3 length is 15 residues. Trimming stripped 2 bases from V and 0 bases from J, with 11 bases between. Germline loops: CDR1 SNHLY, CDR2 FYNNEI.

This clonotype has a count of ten or more. J is TRBJ2-7 and V is TRBV7-3, with a tentative D call TRBD2 (7 bases). V lost 4 bases to trimming and J lost 4 bases, with 17 bases between them. The CDR3 contains 15 residues. Per germline, CDR1 SGHTA and CDR2 FQGTGA. The CDR3 region has the DNA TGTGCCAGCAGCTCACAGGGCCTGGGGGGGTACGAGCAGTACTTC. It is translated as CASSSQGLGGYEQYF. Combining the CDR3 with reference TRBV7-3 and TRBJ2-7 gives the whole variable domain GAGVSQTPSNKVTEKGKYVELRCDPISGHTALYWYRQSLGQGPEFLIYFQGTGAADDSGLPNDRFFAVRPEGSVSTLKIQRTERGDSAVYLCASSSQGLGGYEQYFGPGTRLTVT.

This clonotype has at least ten counts. The CDR3 DNA reads as TGTGCCAGCAGCTTAAATCAGGGGTTGGGAAAACTGTTTTTT. Translation gives CASSLNQGLGKLFF. The chain uses TRBV7-9 and TRBJ1-4; D perhaps matches TRBD1 (6 bases). CDR3 size: 14 residues. Trimming shortened V by 2 bases and J by 10 bases, and 14 bases separated the two germline ends. Germline V lookup: CDR1 SEHNR, CDR2 FQNEAQ (reference sequence). The complete variable domain, with remaining parts taken from reference TRBV7-9 and TRBJ1-4, reads DTGVSQNPRHKITKRGQNVTFRCDPISEHNRLYWYRQTLGQGPEFLTYFQNEAQLEKSRLLSDRFSAERPKGSFSTLEIQRTEQGDSAMYLCASSLNQGLGKLFFGSGTQLSVL.

This chain links TRBV27 with TRBJ2-7; D perhaps matches TRBD1 (6 bases). The V end was cut by 5 bases, the J end by 4 bases, with 15 bases between. In germline, CDR1 is MNHEY, CDR2 SMNVEV (reference sequence). This CDR3 has 14 residues. The CDR3 is CASSNIGGSYEQYF. DNA for the CDR3: TGTGCCAGCAGTAATATAGGGGGAAGTTACGAGCAGTACTTC.

Comment on this clonotype: One end of the junction fails to match germline, which may point to a read error. This chain connects TRBV28 to TRBJ2-4; 8 bases line up with TRBD1. CDR1 and CDR2 from the germline V gene are MDHEN and SYDVKM. This CDR3 is 15 amino acids long. CDR3 DNA: TGTGCCAGCAGTTTAACCGGGACAGGAAAAAGCATTCAGTACTTC. Translated, it gives CASSLTGTGKSIQYF. The full variable domain, its missing parts supplied by reference TRBV28 and TRBJ2-4, is DVKVTQSSRYLVKRTGEKVFLECVQDMDHENMFWYRQDPGLGLRLIYFSYDVKMKEKGDIPEGYSVSREKKERFSLILESASTNQTSMYLCASSLTGTGKSIQYFGAGTRLSVL.

This sequence joins TRBV7-2 and TRBJ2-1; D uncertain. Germline CDR1 reads SGHTA; CDR2 reads FQGNSA. This CDR3 is built from 12 residues. Trimming cost V 5 bases and J 10 bases, with 12 bases left between them. This chain's CDR3 is CASSPFIGEQFF. In DNA form, the CDR3 reads TGTGCCAGCAGCCCTTTTATCGGGGAGCAGTTCTTC.

Ten or more counts support this clonotype. The chain employs TRBV28 and TRBJ2-4, with D maybe TRBD1 (6 bases). Germline CDR1 and CDR2: MDHEN and SYDVKM. CDR3 length: 13 amino acids. V dropped 3 bases and J dropped 9 bases, with 12 bases sitting between them. CDR3 coding DNA: TGTGCCAGCAGTTTGTCAGGGGATGGCATTCAGTACTTC. Its translation: CASSLSGDGIQYF.

This clonotype has at least ten counts. J is TRBJ2-7 and V is TRBV7-9; no clear D. Germline V gene data show CDR1 as SEHNR and CDR2 as FQNEAQ (reference sequence). CDR3 length equals 12 residues. Between the trimmed V and J ends, which lost 4 bases and 5 bases, there was a span of 9 bases. The CDR3, as DNA: TGTGCCAGCAGCTACCGATGGGACGAGCAGTACTTC. Protein: CASSYRWDEQYF.